This TCR beta chain is from a study of blood T cell repertoires in COVID-19. On the study more broadly: Sites across the United States, Italy and Spain contributed samples from acute and convalescent COVID-19. The cDNA or gDNA used as material had been derived from T cells, B-cell-depleted T cells, or PBMCs.

Sequencing used immunoSEQ multiplex PCR; TCRdb keeps in-frame clones, though not all of them. Here the sample spans 150,000 to 180,000 clones, roughly 88% being singletons. CDR1 LGHDT and CDR2 YNNKEL come from the germline V gene (reference sequence). There are 16 residues in the CDR3. After removal of 0 bases from V and 9 bases from J, the junction contained 9 bases not matched to a gene. V usage is TRBV3-1 (or the pseudogene TRBV3-2) and J usage is TRBJ2-2, with 8 positions matching TRBD1. The TCR was taken from a man aged 55 to 69 with COVID-19, enrolled during active disease. Sequencing input: peripheral blood. CDR3 in DNA: TGTGCCAGCAGCCAAGACGGCACAGGGGGAAGCAGGGAGCTGTTTTTT. Its protein is CASSQDGTGGSRELFF.